This T cell receptor beta chain was obtained from a study of cytomegalovirus exposure and HLA in healthy donors. In the study overall: Earlier work reported 117 million unique TCR beta sequences from 170 million or so T cells.

Notes on the study in general: The classifier reportedly diagnosed cytomegalovirus status with high specificity and sensitivity. Highly shared sequence variants in one cluster were likely a sequencing artifact.

The germline gives CDR1 KGHSH, CDR2 LQKENI. The CDR3 totals 16 residues. Comments on this clone: Its antigen is unidentified. Compared with germline, one end of the junction differs, possibly owing to a read error.

In the PCR, 60 Vbeta and 13 Jbeta primers were used. As originally analysed: Some 80 million unique TCR beta chains, roughly 11 million shared, were counted in a later analysis. Produced via immunoSEQ multiplex PCR; TCRdb's table is partial and in-frame only. D and trimming come from the DNA, and the V and J calls and clone size come from that table. This table holds under 200,000 clones, approximately 86% found once. V usage is TRBV18 and J usage is TRBJ1-1; 7 nucleotides align to TRBD1. This sequence was found in a male donor in good health and CMV-seronegative. The specimen was PBMCs. The CDR3 loop reads CASSPRTGEGGTKAFF. In DNA, the CDR3 is TGTGCCAGCTCACCCCGGACAGGTGAGGGTGGCACTAAAGCTTTCTTT.